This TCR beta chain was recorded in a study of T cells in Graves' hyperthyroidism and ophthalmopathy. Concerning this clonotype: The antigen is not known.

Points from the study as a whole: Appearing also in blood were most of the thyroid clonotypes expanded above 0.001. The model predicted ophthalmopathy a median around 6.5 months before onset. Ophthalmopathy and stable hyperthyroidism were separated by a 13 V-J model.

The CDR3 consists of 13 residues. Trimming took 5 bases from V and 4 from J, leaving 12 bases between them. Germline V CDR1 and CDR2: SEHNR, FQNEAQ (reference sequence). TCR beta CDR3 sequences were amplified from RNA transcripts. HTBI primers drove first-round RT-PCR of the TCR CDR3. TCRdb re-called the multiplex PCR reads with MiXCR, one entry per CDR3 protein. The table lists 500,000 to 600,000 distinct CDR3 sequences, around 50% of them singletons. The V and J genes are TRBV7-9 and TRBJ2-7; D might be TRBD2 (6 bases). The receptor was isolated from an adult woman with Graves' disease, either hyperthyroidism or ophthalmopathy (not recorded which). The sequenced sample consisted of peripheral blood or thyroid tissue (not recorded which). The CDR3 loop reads CASSQFLAYEQYF. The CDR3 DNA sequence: TGTGCCAGCAGCCAATTCCTAGCGTACGAGCAGTACTTC.